One sample yielded the 17 T cell receptor beta chains listed below, sequenced in a study of T cells in Graves' hyperthyroidism and ophthalmopathy. The source material, RNA transcripts, was used to amplify TCR beta CDR3 regions. A set of HTBI primers served as the primers for a first-round RT-PCR of the TCR CDR3. Each CDR3 protein gets one entry after TCRdb re-called the multiplex PCR reads with MiXCR. There are almost 600,000 distinct CDR3 sequences in the sample; approximately 44% occur only once, and more than 7.5% lies in the top ten. Sequencing was carried out using peripheral blood or thyroid tissue (not recorded which). These receptors all come from a woman under 30 with Graves' hyperthyroidism.

The genes are TRBV20-1 and TRBJ1-6; 10 bases map to TRBD1. The germline V gene encodes CDR1 DFQATT and CDR2 SNEGSKA (reference sequence). This CDR3 region has 14 residues. V lost 5 bases, J lost 15 bases, and 13 bases stayed unmatched. Written as DNA, the CDR3 is TGCAGTGCTGTAACCGGGACAGGGGCCCTTGGCCTCCACTTT. Translating gives CSAVTGTGALGLHF.

The gene calls are TRBV7-9 and TRBJ2-2; D is uncertain. There are 13 residues in the CDR3. Trimming shortened V by 8 bases and J by 8 bases, and 15 bases separated the two germline ends. CDR1 is SEHNR, CDR2 FQNEAQ, per germline (reference sequence). The CDR3 loop is CASQRNSPGELFF. CDR3 coding DNA: TGTGCCAGCCAGAGGAACAGTCCAGGGGAGCTGTTTTTT.

This clonotype was observed once. This chain joins TRBV5-5 and TRBJ2-2, with D perhaps matching TRBD1 or TRBD2 (5 bases each). In germline, CDR1 is SGHKS, CDR2 YYEKEE (reference sequence). The V end lost 6 bases, the J end lost 2 bases, and 14 bases lay between the germline ends. This CDR3 has 15 amino acids. The DNA for the CDR3 is TGTGCCAGCATTTCGGGGCTACTCAACACCGGGGAGCTGTTTTTT. This translates into CASISGLLNTGELFF.

This clonotype came up many times. The chain uses TRBV10-3 and TRBJ2-5; D is tentatively TRBD1 or TRBD2 (5 bases each). CDR1 ENHRY and CDR2 SYGVKD come from the germline V gene. CDR3 length equals 15 residues. The ends were cut back, 3 bases at V and 5 bases at J, with 16 bases in the middle. CDR3 loop: CAISEGVGVEETQYF. The CDR3 bases are TGTGCCATCAGTGAAGGTGTGGGGGTTGAGGAGACCCAGTACTTC.

The chain joins TRBV4-1 to TRBJ2-2, with 14 bases that match TRBD2. CDR3 length: 18 residues. Germline V gene sequence: CDR1 MGHRA, CDR2 YSYEKL. The V segment lost 1 base and the J segment 5 bases; nucleotides outside the gene matches: 6. The CDR3 loop reads CASSQGGLAGVGTGELFF. The CDR3 region has the DNA TGCGCCAGCAGCCAAGGGGGACTAGCGGGAGTTGGGACCGGGGAGCTGTTTTTT.

The chain recombines TRBV9 with TRBJ2-3; 9 bases match TRBD2. Unmatched junction bases numbered 11, after V lost 4 bases and J lost 8 bases. Germline V gene sequence: CDR1 SGDLS, CDR2 YYNGEE. This CDR3 spans 15 amino acids. Here the CDR3 reads CASSSFAGGPGTQYF. The CDR3 bases are TGTGCCAGCAGCTCCTTCGCGGGAGGGCCCGGTACGCAGTATTTT.

This clonotype was counted many times. The chain links TRBV29-1 to TRBJ1-2; D perhaps matches TRBD1 (6 bases). There are 12 residues in the CDR3. Trimming left V 6 bases short and J 6 bases short, with 14 bases between. Germline CDR1 and CDR2: SQVTM and ANQGSEA. In DNA, the CDR3 is TGCAGCGTCTCCAACAGGGAGGATGGCTACACCTTC. It translates to CSVSNREDGYTF.

Many counts were recorded for this clonotype. The chain joins TRBV20-1 to TRBJ1-2; a possible D gene is TRBD1 (5 bases). The V end was cut by 0 bases, the J end by 8 bases, with 19 bases between. Germline-derived CDR1 and CDR2 are DFQATT and SNEGSKA (reference sequence). The CDR3 loop spans 15 amino acids. The CDR3 bases are TGCAGTGCTAGAGATCTGGGCCTCGGTTGGGGGGGCTACACCTTC. It translates to CSARDLGLGWGGYTF.

V is TRBV29-1 and J is TRBJ1-2; TRBD1 might be the D (5 bases). V shed 7 bases and J shed 8 bases, with 11 bases lying between them. Germline CDR1 reads SQVTM; CDR2 reads ANQGSEA. This CDR3 comprises 10 residues. The CDR3 nucleotides are TGCAGCGCGGCACGGGACGGCTACACCTTC. It is translated as CSAARDGYTF.

This clonotype was detected ten times or more. The rearrangement uses TRBV19 and TRBJ1-4; maybe TRBD1 (5 bases). Between the trimmed V and J ends, which lost 7 bases and 3 bases, there was a span of 9 bases. The CDR3 spans 13 residues. Germline V gene data show CDR1 as LNHDA and CDR2 as SQIVND (reference sequence). This CDR3 is CASIHRPNEKLFF. The CDR3 DNA is TGTGCCAGTATTCACAGGCCTAATGAAAAACTGTTTTTT.

This clonotype came up many times. V is TRBV15 and J is TRBJ1-5; D perhaps matches TRBD1 (5 bases). Germline V lookup: CDR1 LNHNV, CDR2 YYDKDF (reference sequence). With 3 bases removed from V and 0 bases from J, the gap between germline ends came to 9 bases. The CDR3 runs 15 residues. CDR3 bases: TGTGCCACCAGCAGTATCAGGGATAGCAATCAGCCCCAGCATTTT. Its translation: CATSSIRDSNQPQHF.

The chain combines TRBV6-6 with TRBJ2-2; 7 nucleotides agree with TRBD2. V lost 0 bases and J lost 8; bases outside the gene matches: 3. The length of the CDR3 is 14 residues. The germline gives CDR1 MNHNY, CDR2 SVGAGI (reference sequence). In DNA form, the CDR3 reads TGTGCCAGCAGTTACTCCGCGGGACTAGGGGAGCTGTTTTTT. The encoded protein is CASSYSAGLGELFF.

This clonotype was seen at least ten times. The V and J genes are TRBV12-3 or TRBV12-4 and TRBJ1-5; 10 nucleotides line up with TRBD1. The CDR3 extends over 17 amino acids. J gave up 0 bases and V 4 bases, and 6 bases lay outside the gene matches. The CDR3 region is CASSSGQGSYSNQPQHF. In DNA, the CDR3 is TGTGCCAGCAGTTCGGGACAGGGGTCCTATAGCAATCAGCCCCAGCATTTT.

This clonotype was seen a handful of times. This may stem from a read error, because a much larger clone lies one nucleotide away. The gene calls are TRBV7-2 and TRBJ1-2, with D unresolved. The germline V gene has CDR1 SGHTA and CDR2 FQGNSA. This CDR3 is 15 amino acids long. CDR3 nucleotides: TGTGCCGGCAGCTTAGACACGGACCCTCCATCTGGCTACACCTTC. Amino acids: CAGSLDTDPPSGYTF.

The chain links TRBV10-3 to TRBJ2-7; TRBD1 agrees at 8 bases. After removal of 3 bases from V and 3 bases from J, the junction contained 4 bases not matched to a gene. The CDR3 totals 14 residues. CDR1 is ENHRY, CDR2 SYGVKD, per germline. The CDR3 nucleotides are TGTGCCATCAGTGATGGACAGGGAGACTACGAGCAGTACTTC. Encoded protein: CAISDGQGDYEQYF.

CDR3: CSQIGLGTEVQETQYF. The CDR3 nucleotides are TGCAGCCAAATCGGCCTAGGGACGGAAGTTCAAGAGACCCAGTACTTC. This chain links TRBV29-1 with TRBJ2-5; D may be TRBD1 or TRBD2 (5 bases each). The CDR3 sequence is 16 residues long. Germline V gene data show CDR1 as SQVTM and CDR2 as ANQGSEA. Deletions cut 8 bases from V and 2 bases from J, with 24 bases between.

The chain carries TRBV3-1 and TRBJ1-2; D is unclear. V lost 1 base to trimming and J lost 6 bases, with 15 bases between them. The CDR3 totals 15 residues. Germline CDR1 and CDR2: LGHDT and YNNKEL (reference sequence). The CDR3: CASSQAQGTVHGYTF. The CDR3 region has the DNA TGTGCCAGCAGCCAAGCTCAAGGTACTGTCCATGGCTACACCTTC.